This T cell receptor (beta chain) derives from a study of human T cells and chemical hapten exposure. Study as a whole: Diphenylcyclopropenone, dosed weekly to the scalp, was given to patients throughout the roughly 25-week study. The patch tests put 0.01% DPC on the skin of the upper back and were read 6 days later. Study-level findings and limits: Patch test score was positively correlated with the counts of PT1 expanded TCRs. Healthy people's immune response may differ from that of the donors, who had alopecia.

CDR1 is KGHSH and CDR2 is LQKENI in the germline V gene. CDR3 length equals 14 residues. The V end lost 1 base, the J end lost 2 bases, and 5 bases lay between the germline ends. TCRdb reanalysed the RACE reads using MiXCR and keeps one entry per CDR3 protein. This table holds approximately 350,000 distinct CDR3 sequences, around 6% found once. Many counts were recorded for this clonotype. What it binds is unknown. The time point denotes: patch test 2, 6 weeks after DPC sensitization. Treatment indicated: therapeutic diphenylcyclopropenone sensitization with weekly scalp DPC. This sequence joins TRBV18 and TRBJ1-4; no clear D. The source was whole blood, collected in connection with sensitization to the hapten diphenylcyclopropenone (DPC). The source is a woman between 18 and 29 years old with alopecia areata. Some clones in this sample may be carry-over from other donors' samples. This CDR3 is CASSPRGTNEKLFF. The CDR3 DNA reads TGTGCCAGCTCACCACGAGGGACTAATGAAAAACTGTTTTTT.